The next 26 T cell receptor beta chains were all read from a single sample in a study of cytomegalovirus exposure and HLA in healthy donors. 60 Vbeta and 13 Jbeta primers were used in PCR. The protocol was immunoSEQ multiplex PCR, while the TCRdb copy is restricted to in-frame clones and leaves out a portion. The sample carries roughly 100,000 clones, approximately 80% recorded once. Source material: PBMCs. The receptors shown here come from a female donor in good health and CMV-seropositive.

The chain joins TRBV14 to TRBJ1-2; possible D gene TRBD1, 5 bases. Per the germline V gene, CDR1 is SGHDN and CDR2 is FVKESK. V lost 4 bases and J lost 8, with 11 bases in between. CDR3 length: 12 residues. CDR3 sequence (DNA): TGTGCCAGCAGCCCTGGGGGGGAAGGCTACACCTTC. This translates into CASSPGGEGYTF.

The chain joins TRBV6-6 to TRBJ2-1; TRBD2 agrees at 9 bases. Trimming removed 4 bases from V and 5 bases from J; junction bases left unmatched: 3. Germline CDR1 and CDR2: MNHNY and SVGAGI (reference sequence). CDR3 length equals 14 residues. The CDR3 spells CASSFGTSHNEQFF. CDR3 in DNA: TGTGCCAGCAGTTTCGGGACTAGCCACAATGAGCAGTTCTTC.

V is TRBV7-6 and J is TRBJ2-2, with D perhaps matching TRBD1 (6 bases). This CDR3 is 16 amino acids long. Germline CDR1 SGHVS, CDR2 FNYEAQ. Trimming took 0 bases from V and 3 from J, leaving 11 bases between them. CDR3 sequence reads: CASSLAQQGHTGELFF. DNA of the CDR3: TGTGCCAGCAGCTTAGCGCAACAGGGACACACCGGGGAGCTGTTTTTT. Drawing the rest from reference TRBV7-6 and TRBJ2-2, the complete variable domain is GAGVSQSPRYKVTKRGQDVALRCDPISGHVSLYWYRQALGQGPEFLTYFNYEAQQDKSGLPNDRFSAERPEGSISTLTIQRTEQRDSAMYRCASSLAQQGHTGELFFGEGSRLTVL.

This clone occurred a few times. CDR3 bases: TGTGCCAGTAGGGCGGACAGACTCTCCTACGAGCAGTACTTC. Translating it yields CASRADRLSYEQYF. This rearrangement joins TRBV19 to TRBJ2-7; TRBD1 is a possible D gene (6 bases). The germline V gene has CDR1 LNHDA and CDR2 SQIVND (reference sequence). CDR3 length: 14 amino acids. Trimming removed 6 bases from V and 0 bases from J, with 12 bases in between.

The chain uses TRBV18 and TRBJ1-2; tentatively, D is TRBD1 (6 bases). Germline V gene sequence: CDR1 KGHSH, CDR2 LQKENI. This CDR3 has 16 amino acids. The V end lost 3 bases, the J end lost 5 bases, and 19 bases lay between the germline ends. CDR3: CASSPDRARGGYGYTF. In nucleotides, the CDR3 is TGTGCCAGCTCACCCGATAGGGCCAGGGGCGGATATGGCTACACCTTC.

This chain's CDR3 is CASSWTGFSGEQYF. CDR3 sequence (DNA): TGTGCCAGCAGCTGGACAGGGTTTTCAGGCGAGCAGTACTTC. The gene calls are TRBV11-1 and TRBJ2-7; 8 nucleotides agree with TRBD1. From germline, CDR1 is SGHAT and CDR2 FQDESV (reference sequence). This CDR3 has 14 amino acids. Trimming took 4 bases from V and 6 from J; bases not matched to a gene: 8.

V usage is TRBV5-5 and J usage is TRBJ1-6, with 7 bases identical to TRBD1. Looked up from germline, CDR1 is SGHKS and CDR2 is YYEKEE (reference sequence). The CDR3 runs 18 residues. The ends lost 2 bases at V and 1 base at J; junction bases unmatched: 9. The CDR3 coding sequence is TGTGCCAGCAGCTTCCACAGGGGCGCGGGATCCTATAATTCACCCCTCCACTTT. It encodes CASSFHRGAGSYNSPLHF.

This clone was counted a single time. The chain couples TRBV30 to TRBJ2-1, with 12 bases lining up with TRBD2. The trim removed 0 bases at V and 9 bases at J, leaving 3 bases unmatched. The CDR3 spans 14 residues. Per germline, CDR1 GTSNPN and CDR2 SVGIG (reference sequence). As DNA, the CDR3 is TGTGCCTGGAGTGTACTACTAGCGGGAGGTGAGCAGTTCTTC. This sequence encodes CAWSVLLAGGEQFF.

This clone was seen a single time. The same CDR3 is also encoded by other DNA sequences in this sample. J is TRBJ2-5 and V is TRBV5-1, with TRBD1 matching over 7 bases. V dropped 2 bases and J dropped 4; count of bases not matched to a gene: 5. CDR1 and CDR2 (germline): SGHRS, YFSETQ. The CDR3 spans 14 residues. CDR3 region: CASSLGDRAETQYF. The CDR3 nucleotides are TGCGCCAGCAGCTTAGGCGACAGGGCAGAGACCCAGTACTTC.

This clone was picked up a small number of times. This chain connects TRBV7-9 to TRBJ2-1; 8 bases fit TRBD1. The CDR3 length is 15 residues. Germline loops: CDR1 SEHNR, CDR2 FQNEAQ (reference sequence). The ends lost 3 bases at V and 7 bases at J; junction bases unmatched: 8. The CDR3 reads CASSFLGQGGNEQFF. Written as DNA, the CDR3 is TGTGCCAGCAGCTTTCTAGGACAGGGTGGGAATGAGCAGTTCTTC. Complete variable domain (other parts from reference TRBV7-9 and TRBJ2-1): DTGVSQNPRHKITKRGQNVTFRCDPISEHNRLYWYRQTLGQGPEFLTYFQNEAQLEKSRLLSDRFSAERPKGSFSTLEIQRTEQGDSAMYLCASSFLGQGGNEQFFGPGTRLTVL.

The chain couples TRBV19 to TRBJ1-6; D possibly corresponds to TRBD1 (6 bases). Germline assignment: CDR1 LNHDA and CDR2 SQIVND (reference sequence). With 3 bases removed from V and 7 bases from J, the gap between germline ends came to 13 bases. This CDR3 region has 15 residues. The DNA for the CDR3 is TGTGCCAGTAGTATGGAAGCAGGGGAAAATTCACCCCTCCACTTT. Translating it yields CASSMEAGENSPLHF.

This chain uses TRBV18 with TRBJ2-2; possibly TRBD1 for D (6 bases). The germline gives CDR1 KGHSH, CDR2 LQKENI. The CDR3 runs 15 residues. V was clipped by 3 bases and J by 6 bases, with 14 bases between them. CDR3 nucleotides: TGTGCCAGCTCACCTCGACAGGCTCCCGCCGGGGAGCTGTTTTTT. This gives the protein CASSPRQAPAGELFF.

The gene calls are TRBV5-4 and TRBJ2-1, with 9 bases lining up with TRBD1. CDR1 is SGHNT, CDR2 YYREEE, per germline (reference sequence). V gave up 1 base and J gave up 8 bases; unmatched junction bases: 4. The CDR3 consists of 14 residues. The CDR3 here is CASSLRDRADEQFF. In DNA form, the CDR3 reads TGTGCCAGCAGCTTGAGGGACAGGGCGGATGAGCAGTTCTTC.

The V and J genes are TRBV6-6 and TRBJ1-6; D not resolved. Per the germline V gene, CDR1 is MNHNY and CDR2 is SVGAGI (reference sequence). Trimming cost V 0 bases and J 10 bases, with 4 bases left between them. This CDR3 comprises 12 residues. CDR3 protein: CASSYSESPLHF. CDR3 in DNA: TGTGCCAGCAGTTACTCGGAGTCACCCCTCCACTTT.

This clone was seen a few times. The chain combines TRBV6-4 with TRBJ2-2, with 12 bases lining up with TRBD2. The CDR3 is 16 residues long. CDR1 and CDR2 (germline): MRHNA, SNTAGT. Unmatched junction bases numbered 5, after V lost 4 bases and J lost 5 bases. CDR3 in DNA: TGTGCCAGCAGTGCACTAGCGGGAGGAGGAACCGGGGAGCTGTTTTTT. Its translation: CASSALAGGGTGELFF.

This clone was seen a handful of times. V and J are TRBV4-1 and TRBJ2-2; D perhaps matches TRBD1 (6 bases). Germline values: CDR1 MGHRA, CDR2 YSYEKL. Trimming shortened V by 4 bases and J by 6 bases, and 12 bases separated the two germline ends. This CDR3 region has 14 residues. CDR3 sequence (DNA): TGCGCCAGCAGCCCCGACTACAGGGCCGGGGAGCTGTTTTTT. Translation gives CASSPDYRAGELFF.

This chain joins TRBV7-8 and TRBJ1-5, with 7 bases matching TRBD1. J gave up 5 bases and V 6 bases, and 7 bases lay outside the gene matches. The CDR3 consists of 14 residues. Germline V lookup: CDR1 SGHVS, CDR2 FQNEAQ. The CDR3, as DNA: TGTGCCAGCAGTTTGGACAGGCGGGATCAGCCCCAGCATTTT. Encoded protein: CASSLDRRDQPQHF.

This chain uses TRBV27 with TRBJ1-4, with TRBD1 as a possible D gene (6 bases). The CDR3 is made up of 15 amino acids. Germline V CDR1 and CDR2: MNHEY, SMNVEV (reference sequence). The V and J ends lost 5 bases and 1 base respectively, with 11 bases between them. CDR3 DNA: TGTGCCAGCAGTCCCAGGGGAGTAACTAATGAAAAACTGTTTTTT. Its translation is CASSPRGVTNEKLFF.

The chain couples TRBV7-8 to TRBJ2-7; D is unresolved. V was clipped by 3 bases and J by 0 bases, with 9 bases between them. CDR1 is SGHVS and CDR2 is FQNEAQ in the germline V gene. The CDR3 spans 14 residues. The CDR3 reads CASSFLGNSYEQYF. The CDR3, as DNA: TGTGCCAGCAGCTTCCTAGGCAACTCCTACGAGCAGTACTTC.

This clone has only one observation. The V gene is TRBV11-2, the J gene TRBJ2-5; TRBD2 agrees at 7 bases. With V trimmed by 3 bases and J by 1 base, 2 bases remained unmatched. Germline V gives CDR1 SGHAT, CDR2 FQNNGV. This CDR3 has 14 residues. In DNA, the CDR3 is TGTGCCAGCAGCTTCAGCGGGGTCCAAGAGACCCAGTACTTC. This sequence encodes CASSFSGVQETQYF.

This sequence joins TRBV5-4 and TRBJ2-3, with D perhaps TRBD1 (6 bases). The V end was cut by 5 bases, the J end by 2 bases, with 18 bases between. Germline V gives CDR1 SGHNT, CDR2 YYREEE (reference sequence). The CDR3 is 16 amino acids. CDR3 DNA sequence: TGTGCCAGCAGGTGGACCTCAGGGGTTTTCACAGATACGCAGTATTTT. Its protein product is CASRWTSGVFTDTQYF.

The chain links TRBV19 to TRBJ2-5, with 11 bases identical to TRBD1. The V gene's germline CDR1 is LNHDA and CDR2 SQIVND (reference sequence). This CDR3 has 15 residues. The V and J ends lost 4 bases and 5 bases, in that order; junction bases with no gene match: 6. CDR3 coding DNA: TGTGCCAGTAGTACTGGGACAGGGGGTCAGGAGACCCAGTACTTC. It specifies CASSTGTGGQETQYF.

V and J are TRBV28 and TRBJ1-2; perhaps TRBD1 as D (6 bases). This CDR3 contains 12 residues. Germline CDR1 reads MDHEN; CDR2 reads SYDVKM. Trimming removed 7 bases from V and 3 bases from J, with 9 bases in between. The CDR3 protein is CASNREDYGYTF. CDR3 coding DNA: TGTGCCAGCAACAGGGAAGACTATGGCTACACCTTC.

This clone was picked up a small number of times. This chain connects TRBV4-1 to TRBJ2-2; TRBD2 agrees at 7 bases. The length of the CDR3 is 18 residues. From germline, CDR1 is MGHRA and CDR2 YSYEKL. V dropped 0 bases and J dropped 9; count of bases not matched to a gene: 16. The CDR3, as DNA: TGCGCCAGCAGCCAAGAGGAGGGGTGGCGGGAGAAGGCACGGGAGCTGTTTTTT. It encodes CASSQEEGWREKARELFF.

The V call is TRBV6-5, the J call TRBJ2-7; D might be TRBD1 (6 bases). Trimming cost V 4 bases and J 4 bases, with 14 bases left between them. The CDR3 covers 14 residues. Germline values: CDR1 MNHEY, CDR2 SVGAGI. CDR3 DNA sequence: TGTGCCAGCAGTTCAGGACAGAGAACTTACGAGCAGTACTTC. Translated, it gives CASSSGQRTYEQYF.

J is TRBJ2-2 and V is TRBV10-3, with 9 positions matching TRBD1. This CDR3 region has 17 residues. The J segment lost 4 bases and the V segment lost 2 bases, leaving 8 bases of the junction unmatched. Germline V gene data show CDR1 as ENHRY and CDR2 as SYGVKD. DNA for the CDR3: TGTGCCATCAGTGAGGCGTTGGGACAGGGCAGCACCGGGGAGCTGTTTTTT. Encoded protein: CAISEALGQGSTGELFF.